These 24 T cell receptor beta chains share one sample of origin, sequenced in a study of early T cells in non-severe SARS-CoV-2 infection. TCRdb reprocessed the 5' RACE reads with MiXCR, giving one entry per CDR3 protein. This sample has 62,000 or so distinct CDR3 sequences, with approximately 9.2% found just once. This sample comprised whole blood, obtained at baseline. The source of these receptors is an adult who was a healthcare worker with PCR-confirmed SARS-CoV-2 infection or an uninfected control (not recorded which).

This clonotype was seen ten or more times. The DNA for the CDR3 is TGTGCCAGCAGTCATTACGACAGTAGCTCCTACGAGCAGTACTTC. Translation gives CASSHYDSSSYEQYF. The V gene is TRBV12-3 or TRBV12-4, the J gene TRBJ2-7; the D gene is possibly TRBD1 (5 bases). The V end lost 5 bases, the J end lost 0 bases, and 14 bases lay between the germline ends. The CDR3 has 15 amino acids.

This clonotype was seen only a few times. The chain uses TRBV5-3 and TRBJ2-1; no reliable D call. TRBV5-3 is designated an ORF whose function remains uncertain. The CDR3 extends over 12 amino acids. V lost 3 bases, J lost 8 bases, and 9 bases lay in between. In DNA form, the CDR3 reads TGTGCCAGAAGCTGTCCCCCCGATGAGCAGTTCTTC. This encodes CARSCPPDEQFF.

The J gene is TRBJ1-5, the V gene TRBV2; the D is unclear. Trimming took 4 bases from V and 4 from J, leaving 5 bases between them. This CDR3 has 12 residues. Germline CDR1 SNHLY, CDR2 FYNNEI. CDR3 residues: CASSAENQPQHF. The CDR3 DNA reads as TGTGCCAGCAGTGCCGAGAATCAGCCCCAGCATTTT. Drawing the rest from reference TRBV2 and TRBJ1-5, the complete variable domain is EPEVTQTPSHQVTQMGQEVILRCVPISNHLYFYWYRQILGQKVEFLVSFYNNEISEKSEIFDDQFSVERPDGSNFTLKIRSTKLEDSAMYFCASSAENQPQHFGDGTRLSIL.

This clonotype occurred a few times. The chain is built from TRBV6-4 and TRBJ2-5; 9 bases map to TRBD2. V shed 7 bases, J shed 5 bases, and the junction held 8 bases outside the gene matches. Germline V gene lookup returns CDR1 MRHNA and CDR2 SNTAGT. This CDR3 is 14 amino acids long. The CDR3 spells CASTVAGVGETQYF. The CDR3 DNA sequence: TGTGCCAGCACTGTAGCGGGAGTCGGGGAGACCCAGTACTTC.

This clonotype was counted at least ten times. The rearrangement uses TRBV27 and TRBJ2-1, with D perhaps TRBD1 (5 bases). Germline lookup yields CDR1 MNHEY and CDR2 SMNVEV (reference sequence). CDR3 length: 17 residues. The V gene lost 4 bases and the J gene lost 2 bases, with 18 bases spanning the gap. For the CDR3, the DNA is TGTGCCAGCAGTTCGCCTTCCGTGGCAGGGACCTACAATGAGCAGTTCTTC. Protein product: CASSSPSVAGTYNEQFF.

This clonotype turned up a few times. The gene calls are TRBV5-6 and TRBJ2-3; D call uncertain. Germline lookup yields CDR1 SGHDT and CDR2 YYEEEE. This CDR3 comprises 15 residues. Trimming pared 1 base from V and 0 bases from J, leaving 9 bases between. The CDR3 region has the DNA TGTGCCAGCAGCTTGCTACTCACTAGCACAGATACGCAGTATTTT. It translates to CASSLLLTSTDTQYF. The entire variable domain, with the rest obtained from reference TRBV5-6 and TRBJ2-3, is as follows: DAGVTQSPTHLIKTRGQQVTLRCSPKSGHDTVSWYQQALGQGPQFIFQYYEEEERQRGNFPDRFSGHQFPNYSSELNVNALLLGDSALYLCASSLLLTSTDTQYFGPGTRLTVL.

Turning to this clonotype: Just one base apart from a much larger clone, this may be a read error. This rearrangement joins TRBV2 to TRBJ2-3; TRBD2 agrees at 11 bases. This CDR3 has 15 amino acids. Looked up from germline, CDR1 is SNHLY and CDR2 is FYNNEI. The CDR3 is CVSSTTSGSADTQYF. CDR3 nucleotide sequence: TGTGTCAGCAGTACCACTAGCGGGAGTGCAGATACGCAGTATTTT.

Only a few counts were recorded for this clonotype. The chain couples TRBV9 to TRBJ1-1, with 7 bases lining up with TRBD1. The CDR3 contains 19 residues. V gave up 3 bases and J gave up 4 bases; unmatched junction bases: 21. Looked up from germline, CDR1 is SGDLS and CDR2 is YYNGEE. CDR3 region: CASSALYGRDRVWGTEAFF. The DNA for the CDR3 is TGTGCCAGCAGCGCCCTATACGGCCGGGACAGAGTATGGGGCACTGAAGCTTTCTTT.

Ten or more counts support this clonotype. The chain carries TRBV11-2 and TRBJ2-6; D might be TRBD1 (6 bases). Deletions cut 5 bases from V and 0 bases from J, with 8 bases between. This CDR3 has 15 amino acids. Germline-derived CDR1 and CDR2 are SGHAT and FQNNGV. The chain's CDR3 is CASSPGASGANVLTF. The DNA for the CDR3 is TGTGCCAGCAGCCCAGGGGCCTCTGGGGCCAACGTCCTGACTTTC.

The chain is built from TRBV7-9 and TRBJ1-1; tentative D call: TRBD1 (6 bases). The V end lost 1 base, the J end lost 10 bases, and 10 bases lay between the germline ends. The CDR3 length is 12 residues. Germline V lookup: CDR1 SEHNR, CDR2 FQNEAQ (reference sequence). The chain's CDR3 is CASSLVPGVAFF. The CDR3 region has the DNA TGTGCCAGCAGCTTAGTCCCAGGGGTAGCTTTCTTT.

This clonotype was counted a few times. This chain uses TRBV5-1 with TRBJ1-1, with D perhaps TRBD1 (6 bases). With 4 bases removed from V and 1 base from J, the gap between germline ends came to 11 bases. This CDR3 is built from 14 residues. Germline V CDR1 and CDR2: SGHRS, YFSETQ. Here the CDR3 reads CASSLDRWNTEAFF. The CDR3 DNA follows: TGCGCCAGCAGCCTTGACAGGTGGAACACTGAAGCTTTCTTT.

This chain connects TRBV7-2 to TRBJ2-7; 11 positions match TRBD2. The CDR3 has 15 residues. Germline-derived CDR1 and CDR2 are SGHTA and FQGNSA. J lost 7 bases, V lost 5 bases, and 10 bases had no gene match. The CDR3 nucleotides read TGTGCCAGCAGCCCCAGACTAGCGGGAACGCGGGAGCAGTACTTC. Translation: CASSPRLAGTREQYF.

This clonotype was observed a handful of times. The genes are TRBV9 and TRBJ2-2; no reliable D call. V was shortened by 7 bases and J by 0 bases, with 10 bases between the two germline ends. The CDR3 length is 14 residues. In germline, CDR1 is SGDLS, CDR2 YYNGEE. The CDR3, as DNA: TGTGCCAGCCAAGGGCTCTCGAACACCGGGGAGCTGTTTTTT. Amino acid sequence: CASQGLSNTGELFF.

V usage is TRBV29-1 and J usage is TRBJ2-1; D remains ambiguous. This CDR3 spans 10 amino acids. The V end lost 5 bases, the J end lost 9 bases, and 8 bases lay between the germline ends. The germline CDR1 and CDR2 sequences are SQVTM and ANQGSEA. CDR3 nucleotides: TGCAGCGTTTCTAGGCCTGAGCAGTTCTTC. Translating it yields CSVSRPEQFF.

This clonotype turned up a few times. V gene TRBV20-1 combines with J gene TRBJ2-7; TRBD1 aligns across 9 bases. With V trimmed by 0 bases and J by 2 bases, 8 bases remained unmatched. From germline, CDR1 is DFQATT and CDR2 SNEGSKA (reference sequence). The CDR3 runs to 16 residues. CDR3 bases: TGCAGTGCTAGAGATCCTTCGGGACAGGGACCCTACGAGCAGTACTTC. The encoded protein is CSARDPSGQGPYEQYF.

The chain couples TRBV19 to TRBJ2-3; possible D gene TRBD1, 6 bases. Trimming stripped 4 bases from V and 2 bases from J, with 19 bases between. The V gene's germline CDR1 is LNHDA and CDR2 SQIVND (reference sequence). CDR3 length equals 17 residues. The chain's CDR3 is CASSTWPRTVLTDTQYF. CDR3 DNA: TGTGCCAGTAGTACCTGGCCCAGGACAGTGCTCACAGATACGCAGTATTTT. Looking up the rest from reference TRBV19 and TRBJ2-3 gives the full variable domain: DGGITQSPKYLFRKEGQNVTLSCEQNLNHDAMYWYRQDPGQGLRLIYYSQIVNDFQKGDIAEGYSVSREKKESFPLTVTSAQKNPTAFYLCASSTWPRTVLTDTQYFGPGTRLTVL.

The sample holds a few counts of this clonotype. The rearrangement joins TRBV7-9 to TRBJ2-2; tentatively, D is TRBD2 (6 bases). The CDR3 loop spans 15 amino acids. V lost 5 bases and J 0 bases, leaving 10 bases between the germline ends. Germline CDR1 reads SEHNR; CDR2 reads FQNEAQ (reference sequence). CDR3 sequence (DNA): TGTGCCAGCAGCCGCGGGGCATCGAACACCGGGGAGCTGTTTTTT. Protein product: CASSRGASNTGELFF.

Concerning this clonotype itself: A much more abundant neighbour one base away suggests this may be a read error. The chain recombines TRBV19 with TRBJ2-3, with D perhaps matching TRBD2 (5 bases). In germline, CDR1 is LNHDA, CDR2 SQIVND (reference sequence). The CDR3 covers 15 residues. Trimming shortened V by 1 base and J by 2 bases, and 10 bases separated the two germline ends. The CDR3 loop reads CASSIGERFTDTQYF. The CDR3 DNA sequence: TGTGCCAGTAGTATAGGGGAGCGGTTCACAGATACGCAGTATTTT.

This clonotype was detected ten times or more. This rearrangement joins TRBV6-2 or TRBV6-3 to TRBJ2-1; 11 nucleotides agree with TRBD2. The CDR3 loop spans 17 amino acids. With 5 bases clipped from V and 4 bases from J, the junction kept 10 bases outside the gene matches. Looked up from germline, CDR1 is MNHEY and CDR2 is SVGEGT. This chain's CDR3 is CASSPPALAGGYNEQFF. In DNA form, the CDR3 reads TGTGCCAGCAGTCCTCCGGCGTTAGCGGGAGGGTACAATGAGCAGTTCTTC.

This clonotype was seen repeatedly, ten times or more. The chain has TRBV24-1 and TRBJ2-2; TRBD1 is a possible D gene (5 bases). The CDR3 length is 17 residues. Trimming took off 1 base at V and 4 bases at J, with 15 bases between the two ends. Germline V gene sequence: CDR1 KGHDR, CDR2 SFDVKD. The CDR3 region is CATSDFREPLTTGELFF. Here the CDR3 DNA reads TGTGCCACCAGTGATTTCAGGGAACCGCTGACCACCGGGGAGCTGTTTTTT.

DNA for the CDR3: TGTGCCAGCAGCTCCCATTTGGACTCCTACAATGAGCAGTTCTTC. Translating gives CASSSHLDSYNEQFF. The chain is built from TRBV7-2 and TRBJ2-1; D is ambiguous. Trimming took 4 bases from V and 0 from J, leaving 10 bases between them. CDR3 length equals 15 residues. The germline V gene encodes CDR1 SGHTA and CDR2 FQGNSA.

In its sample, this clonotype was seen many times. The rearrangement uses TRBV11-2 and TRBJ2-7, with TRBD1 as a possible D gene (6 bases). Germline-derived CDR1 and CDR2 are SGHAT and FQNNGV. The CDR3 consists of 14 residues. Trimming took off 5 bases at V and 4 bases at J, with 15 bases between the two ends. CDR3 region: CASSQNRVWYEQYF. CDR3 DNA sequence: TGTGCCAGCAGCCAAAACAGGGTATGGTACGAGCAGTACTTC.

The V call is TRBV11-3, the J call TRBJ1-3; 7 nucleotides match TRBD1. J was trimmed by 0 bases and V by 4 bases; bases with no gene match: 6. The germline gives CDR1 SGHNT, CDR2 YENEEA. The CDR3 extends over 16 amino acids. Here the CDR3 reads CASSSSRDSSGNTIYF. CDR3 bases: TGTGCCAGCAGCTCGTCCCGGGACAGCTCTGGAAACACCATATATTTT. Looking up the rest from reference TRBV11-3 and TRBJ1-3 gives the full variable domain: EAGVVQSPRYKIIEKKQPVAFWCNPISGHNTLYWYLQNLGQGPELLIRYENEEAVDDSQLPKDRFSAERLKGVDSTLKIQPAELGDSAVYLCASSSSRDSSGNTIYFGEGSWLTVV.

This clonotype has ten or more counts. This sequence joins TRBV20-1 and TRBJ1-2; maybe TRBD1 (5 bases). V shed 3 bases and J shed 1 base, with 6 bases lying between them. CDR1 is DFQATT and CDR2 is SNEGSKA in the germline V gene (reference sequence). This CDR3 has 12 amino acids. In DNA, the CDR3 is TGCAGTGCTAGGGGGGGTAACTATGGCTACACCTTC. Its protein is CSARGGNYGYTF.